This passage covers 30 T cell receptor beta chains from one sample sequenced in a study of T cell changes during pregnancy in multiple sclerosis. Sequenced by immunoSEQ multiplex PCR; TCRdb stores in-frame clones only, minus some. The sample carries over 45,000 clones, roughly 92% recorded once. The material was peripheral blood, obtained in the third trimester of pregnancy. These receptors all come from a female donor with multiple sclerosis, enrolled in a pregnancy study.

The V and J genes are TRBV7-6 and TRBJ1-4; D gene unclear. The CDR3 runs 15 residues. Trimming stripped 2 bases from V and 8 bases from J, with 15 bases between. The germline V gene encodes CDR1 SGHVS and CDR2 FNYEAQ. As DNA, the CDR3 is TGTGCCAGCAGCTTAAGAAACAACCCCGGGGAAAAACTGTTTTTT. This sequence encodes CASSLRNNPGEKLFF.

The chain recombines TRBV9 with TRBJ1-1; D gene ambiguous. Deletions cut 3 bases from V and 1 base from J, with 10 bases between. The CDR3 consists of 14 residues. Germline CDR1 SGDLS, CDR2 YYNGEE. CDR3 region: CASSGGLGNTEAFF. CDR3 coding DNA: TGTGCCAGCAGCGGAGGGCTCGGGAACACTGAAGCTTTCTTT.

This chain connects TRBV9 to TRBJ1-2, with D perhaps TRBD1 (5 bases). Trimming took 0 bases from V and 5 from J, leaving 11 bases between them. Per the germline V gene, CDR1 is SGDLS and CDR2 is YYNGEE. The CDR3 is made up of 14 amino acids. The CDR3 sequence is CASSVAGQGYGYTF. DNA for the CDR3: TGTGCCAGCAGCGTAGCGGGCCAGGGTTATGGCTACACCTTC.

The rearrangement joins TRBV4-2 to TRBJ2-3, with 10 bases fitting TRBD2. Trimming at V came to 2 bases and at J to 4 bases, leaving 3 bases not matched to a gene. Per the germline V gene, CDR1 is LGHNA and CDR2 is YNFKEQ. The CDR3 spans 15 residues. The chain's CDR3 is CASSQLAGAPDTQYF. The DNA for the CDR3 is TGTGCCAGCAGCCAACTAGCGGGAGCCCCAGATACGCAGTATTTT.

The gene calls are TRBV19 and TRBJ2-7; TRBD2 agrees at 9 bases. V trimming: 6 bases; J trimming: 1 base; junction bases outside the gene matches: 4. Germline lookup yields CDR1 LNHDA and CDR2 SQIVND (reference sequence). This CDR3 spans 14 amino acids. CDR3 nucleotide sequence: TGTGCCAGTAGCCCGGGACTAGCTTCCTACGAGCAGTACTTC. Translating gives CASSPGLASYEQYF.

J is TRBJ1-1 and V is TRBV7-6; a possible D gene is TRBD1 (6 bases). Looked up from germline, CDR1 is SGHVS and CDR2 is FNYEAQ. The CDR3 length is 14 residues. V dropped 4 bases and J dropped 4 bases, with 13 bases sitting between them. The CDR3, as DNA: TGTGCCAGCAGCTCACAGGGAAGCTCCACTGAAGCTTTCTTT. Translating it yields CASSSQGSSTEAFF. The full variable domain, in which reference TRBV7-6 and TRBJ1-1 provide the parts outside the CDR3, is GAGVSQSPRYKVTKRGQDVALRCDPISGHVSLYWYRQALGQGPEFLTYFNYEAQQDKSGLPNDRFSAERPEGSISTLTIQRTEQRDSAMYRCASSSQGSSTEAFFGQGTRLTVV.

This clone was detected a few times. The chain recombines TRBV27 with TRBJ2-7, with a tentative D call TRBD2 (5 bases). Per the germline V gene, CDR1 is MNHEY and CDR2 is SMNVEV (reference sequence). V lost 7 bases, J lost 2 bases, and 39 bases lay in between. The CDR3 sequence is 22 residues long. For the CDR3, the DNA is TGTGCCAGCAAGTTACCAGCCTCAGGCCGGGGAGCCCCTCAGGCCGGGGCCTACGAGCAGTACTTC. It codes for CASKLPASGRGAPQAGAYEQYF.

The chain links TRBV10-3 to TRBJ2-5; D is perhaps TRBD2 (6 bases). Germline V lookup: CDR1 ENHRY, CDR2 SYGVKD. V dropped 3 bases and J dropped 4 bases, with 15 bases sitting between them. There are 15 residues in the CDR3. CDR3 in amino acids: CAISEGGSGGETQYF. The CDR3 region has the DNA TGTGCCATCAGTGAAGGAGGGTCCGGCGGAGAGACCCAGTACTTC.

The chain has TRBV5-5 and TRBJ2-5; 8 bases agree with TRBD2. The CDR3 extends over 16 amino acids. Germline CDR1 and CDR2: SGHKS and YYEKEE (reference sequence). Losses at the gene ends were 3 bases for V and 6 bases for J; bases not matched to a gene: 13. In nucleotides, the CDR3 is TGTGCCAGCAGCTCGACCGGGACTAGAAGCCTCCAGACCCAGTACTTC. It is translated as CASSSTGTRSLQTQYF.

J is TRBJ2-3 and V is TRBV7-9, with D possibly matching TRBD2 (6 bases). V was shortened by 5 bases and J by 0 bases, with 21 bases between the two germline ends. Germline V gives CDR1 SEHNR, CDR2 FQNEAQ (reference sequence). This CDR3 is 18 amino acids long. The CDR3 reads CASSRPGGSGTSTDTQYF. CDR3 DNA sequence: TGTGCCAGCAGCAGGCCCGGGGGTAGCGGAACTAGCACAGATACGCAGTATTTT.

The chain joins TRBV5-8 to TRBJ2-7, with TRBD2 matching over 8 bases. The length of the CDR3 is 16 residues. V dropped 3 bases and J dropped 1; count of bases not matched to a gene: 9. Looked up from germline, CDR1 is SGHTS and CDR2 is YDEGEE. CDR3 nucleotide sequence: TGTGCCAGCAGCTATTCGAGCGGGAGTGGTTCCTACGAGCAGTACTTC. Its translation: CASSYSSGSGSYEQYF.

The V and J genes are TRBV11-3 and TRBJ1-1; D remains unclear. CDR3 length: 14 residues. CDR1 and CDR2 (germline): SGHNT, YENEEA. V lost 4 bases to trimming and J lost 3 bases, with 12 bases between them. CDR3 amino acids: CASSSSGGYTEAFF. CDR3 DNA: TGTGCCAGCAGCTCATCCGGAGGGTACACTGAAGCTTTCTTT.

The chain carries TRBV5-1 and TRBJ1-1, with unresolved D. The germline gives CDR1 SGHRS, CDR2 YFSETQ. V lost 3 bases and J lost 6, with 21 bases in between. The CDR3 spans 16 residues. The CDR3 loop reads CASSSDLGVGKSEAFF. As DNA, the CDR3 is TGCGCCAGCAGCTCCGATCTCGGGGTAGGGAAGTCTGAAGCTTTCTTT.

This clone appeared a few times. The V gene is TRBV4-1, the J gene TRBJ1-2, with a possible D match to TRBD1 (5 bases). The germline V gene has CDR1 MGHRA and CDR2 YSYEKL. Trimming cost V 0 bases and J 3 bases, with 5 bases left between them. This CDR3 spans 13 amino acids. CDR3: CASSQEQDYGYTF. The CDR3 DNA follows: TGCGCCAGCAGCCAAGAACAGGACTATGGCTACACCTTC.

This clone was recorded only once. The chain is built from TRBV5-1 and TRBJ2-4; no definite D call. V lost 10 bases to trimming and J lost 0 bases, with 20 bases between them. The CDR3 runs 16 residues. Germline lookup yields CDR1 SGHRS and CDR2 YFSETQ. The CDR3 region has the DNA TGCGCCGGCTCGGAGACCCCAGAGTTAGCCAAAAACATTCAGTACTTC. This translates into CAGSETPELAKNIQYF.

The chain has TRBV5-1 and TRBJ2-2, with D perhaps TRBD1 (6 bases). There are 14 residues in the CDR3. With 5 bases removed from V and 1 base from J, the gap between germline ends came to 9 bases. Germline V lookup: CDR1 SGHRS, CDR2 YFSETQ. The CDR3 loop is CASSNRENTGELFF. As DNA, the CDR3 is TGCGCCAGCAGTAACAGGGAGAACACCGGGGAGCTGTTTTTT.

V usage is TRBV9 and J usage is TRBJ2-1, with 10 bases that match TRBD2. CDR3 length: 15 amino acids. Germline CDR1 SGDLS, CDR2 YYNGEE. V lost 4 bases to trimming and J lost 4 bases; unmatched junction nucleotides: 5. As DNA, the CDR3 is TGTGCCAGCAGCCATAAACTAGCGGGGTACAATGAGCAGTTCTTC. Protein: CASSHKLAGYNEQFF.

The rearrangement joins TRBV18 to TRBJ1-4, with 10 bases matching TRBD1. V shed 5 bases and J 6 bases; nucleotides not matched to a gene: 3. Germline CDR1 and CDR2: KGHSH and LQKENI. This CDR3 region has 14 residues. In DNA, the CDR3 is TGTGCCAGCTCAGGGACAGGGGCGGATGAAAAACTGTTTTTT. Encoded protein: CASSGTGADEKLFF.

V usage is TRBV30 and J usage is TRBJ1-1, with 12 positions matching TRBD1. V lost 7 bases, J lost 4 bases, and 13 bases stayed unmatched. Per the germline V gene, CDR1 is GTSNPN and CDR2 is SVGIG (reference sequence). The length of the CDR3 is 16 residues. The CDR3 bases are TGTGCCTACCGTCCGGGACAGGGGGCGCGGGTCACTGAAGCTTTCTTT. Its translation is CAYRPGQGARVTEAFF. The variable domain in full, completed from reference TRBV30 and TRBJ1-1, reads SQTIHQWPATLVQPVGSPLSLECTVEGTSNPNLYWYRQAAGRGLQLLFYSVGIGQISSEVPQNLSASRPQDRQFILSSKKLLLSDSGFYLCAYRPGQGARVTEAFFGQGTRLTVV.

This rearrangement joins TRBV5-8 to TRBJ1-3; a possible D gene is TRBD1 (6 bases). V shed 1 base and J shed 4 bases, with 12 bases lying between them. Germline CDR1 is SGHTS and CDR2 is YDEGEE. The CDR3 is 15 amino acids. The CDR3 nucleotides are TGTGCCAGCAGCTTGCCCGCGGGGGCAGGAAACACCATATATTTT. Amino acids: CASSLPAGAGNTIYF.

The chain carries TRBV27 and TRBJ2-1, with 13 positions matching TRBD2. Germline V gives CDR1 MNHEY, CDR2 SMNVEV (reference sequence). This CDR3 comprises 15 residues. V shed 2 bases, J shed 10 bases, and the junction held 5 bases outside the gene matches. The chain's CDR3 is CASSLTSGRAREQFF. CDR3 nucleotides: TGTGCCAGCAGTTTAACTAGCGGGAGGGCCAGGGAGCAGTTCTTC.

This sequence joins TRBV7-2 and TRBJ1-1; TRBD1 is a possible D gene (6 bases). The CDR3 contains 13 residues. CDR1 SGHTA and CDR2 FQGNSA come from the germline V gene. V was pared by 5 bases and J by 3 bases, with 10 bases between. Here the CDR3 reads CASSIQGHTEAFF. The CDR3 DNA follows: TGTGCCAGCAGCATACAGGGCCACACTGAAGCTTTCTTT.

The chain combines TRBV18 with TRBJ2-2; no reliable D call. Looked up from germline, CDR1 is KGHSH and CDR2 is LQKENI. V lost 2 bases and J lost 8, with 9 bases in between. CDR3 length equals 13 residues. The CDR3 DNA follows: TGTGCCAGCTCACCAGACTTCGGGGGGGAGCTGTTTTTT. Translating gives CASSPDFGGELFF.

V and J are TRBV28 and TRBJ2-5; 8 nucleotides match TRBD2. Germline trimming cut 3 bases from V and 1 base from J; bases unmatched to any gene: 4. Germline CDR1 MDHEN, CDR2 SYDVKM. CDR3 length equals 15 residues. The CDR3 bases are TGTGCCAGCAGTTTTCCTCTAGCGGGCCAAGAGACCCAGTACTTC. The encoded protein is CASSFPLAGQETQYF.

This chain links TRBV19 with TRBJ2-1; possible D gene TRBD2, 5 bases. Germline V gives CDR1 LNHDA, CDR2 SQIVND (reference sequence). The ends were cut back, 1 base at V and 4 bases at J, with 5 bases in the middle. This CDR3 contains 13 residues. CDR3 residues: CASSIGTYNEQFF. In nucleotides, the CDR3 is TGTGCCAGTAGTATAGGGACTTACAATGAGCAGTTCTTC.

V is TRBV9 and J is TRBJ2-1; D unclear. CDR3 length: 16 amino acids. With 3 bases removed from V and 8 bases from J, the gap between germline ends came to 21 bases. Per germline, CDR1 SGDLS and CDR2 YYNGEE. The CDR3 here is CASSERGLEVFDEQFF. CDR3 DNA sequence: TGTGCCAGCAGCGAAAGAGGTCTAGAGGTCTTTGATGAGCAGTTCTTC.

This clone appeared a single time. The chain has TRBV18 and TRBJ1-4; no reliable D call. V lost 2 bases and J 8 bases, leaving 12 bases between the germline ends. The CDR3 length is 14 residues. Germline V gene data show CDR1 as KGHSH and CDR2 as LQKENI. As DNA, the CDR3 is TGTGCCAGCTCACCAGACCAGGTTGGGGAAAAACTGTTTTTT. It translates to CASSPDQVGEKLFF.

The V call is TRBV7-2, the J call TRBJ1-1; D remains ambiguous. Germline V CDR1 and CDR2: SGHTA, FQGNSA. The CDR3 loop spans 13 amino acids. V was shortened by 5 bases and J by 7 bases, with 14 bases between the two germline ends. The CDR3 is CASSQTNFGEAFF. In DNA, the CDR3 is TGTGCCAGCAGCCAGACAAATTTTGGTGAAGCTTTCTTT.

This clone was recorded only once. V is TRBV27 and J is TRBJ2-3; no definite D call. The germline V and J ends were trimmed by 4 bases and 0 bases, with 8 bases remaining between them. This CDR3 comprises 14 residues. Looked up from germline, CDR1 is MNHEY and CDR2 is SMNVEV (reference sequence). Here the CDR3 reads CASSSRLSTDTQYF. The DNA for the CDR3 is TGTGCCAGCAGTTCTAGGCTCAGCACAGATACGCAGTATTTT.

CDR3 nucleotide sequence: TGTGCCAGCAGCTTAGGACTAGCCCCAAACATTCAGTACTTC. Translating gives CASSLGLAPNIQYF. V is TRBV7-2 and J is TRBJ2-4; TRBD2 aligns across 7 bases. J lost 6 bases, V lost 1 base, and 3 bases had no gene match. Germline CDR1 reads SGHTA; CDR2 reads FQGNSA. The CDR3 totals 14 residues.